One and the same sample provided the 31 T cell receptor beta chains below, sequenced in a study of identical twins' blood T cells (dated by TCRdb to 2012 to 2014). Libraries came from 5' RACE. Data came from an Illumina Genome Analyzer IIx. TCRdb trimmed public reads at Q25 via fastp, called clones via MiXCR and kept in-frame beta chains. Every entry covers one CDR3 protein and lists the most common genes and DNA from its rows. The sample yields about 370,000 distinct CDR3 sequences; approximately 30% were counted once. The ten largest clonotypes hold roughly 5.5% of the sample. The sequenced sample consisted of PBMCs. These TCRs come from a woman between 18 and 55 years old in good health.

This clonotype was picked up a small number of times. This chain uses TRBV7-3 with TRBJ2-2; D gene unclear. Deletions cut 2 bases from V and 6 bases from J, with 10 bases between. This CDR3 spans 14 amino acids. The germline CDR1 and CDR2 sequences are SGHTA and FQGTGA. CDR3 in DNA: TGTGCCAGCAGCTTAGCAGTAGTATCCGGGGAGCTGTTTTTT. This sequence encodes CASSLAVVSGELFF.

This clonotype occurred many times. The J gene is TRBJ2-2, the V gene TRBV5-6; D is possibly TRBD1 or TRBD2 (5 bases each). The CDR3 sequence is 16 residues long. The V gene's germline CDR1 is SGHDT and CDR2 YYEEEE. Trimming removed 3 bases from V and 1 base from J, with 13 bases in between. This CDR3 is CASSSGPTLNTGELFF. The CDR3 nucleotides read TGTGCCAGCAGCTCGGGACCGACGTTGAACACCGGGGAGCTGTTTTTT.

The chain joins TRBV7-2 to TRBJ2-2, with no clear D. The CDR3 runs 11 residues. V gave up 5 bases and J gave up 9 bases, with 7 bases separating them. Germline V lookup: CDR1 SGHTA, CDR2 FQGNSA. The CDR3 loop reads CASSPHRELFF. The DNA of the CDR3 is TGTGCCAGCAGCCCGCACCGGGAGCTGTTTTTT. Based on the CDR3 plus reference TRBV7-2 and TRBJ2-2, the full variable domain is GAGVSQSPSNKVTEKGKDVELRCDPISGHTALYWYRQSLGQGLEFLIYFQGNSAPDKSGLPSDRFSAERTGGSVSTLTIQRTQQEDSAVYLCASSPHRELFFGEGSRLTVL.

V usage is TRBV12-3 or TRBV12-4 and J usage is TRBJ1-6; 11 nucleotides line up with TRBD1. Unmatched junction bases numbered 1, after V lost 7 bases and J lost 5 bases. This CDR3 contains 14 residues. CDR3 sequence: CASKDRGHNSPLHF. The DNA of the CDR3 is TGTGCCAGCAAGGACAGGGGGCATAATTCACCCCTCCACTTT.

This chain uses TRBV7-9 with TRBJ1-4, with no clear D. The CDR3 has 13 residues. Trimming pared 1 base from V and 9 bases from J, leaving 9 bases between. Germline V gene sequence: CDR1 SEHNR, CDR2 FQNEAQ (reference sequence). In DNA, the CDR3 is TGTGCCAGCAGCTTAGGGGGATGGCAAAAACTGTTTTTT. Encoded protein: CASSLGGWQKLFF. The entire variable domain, with the rest obtained from reference TRBV7-9 and TRBJ1-4, is as follows: DTGVSQNPRHKITKRGQNVTFRCDPISEHNRLYWYRQTLGQGPEFLTYFQNEAQLEKSRLLSDRFSAERPKGSFSTLEIQRTEQGDSAMYLCASSLGGWQKLFFGSGTQLSVL.

This clonotype was seen at least ten times. The rearrangement links TRBV7-9 to TRBJ1-3, with 8 bases aligning to TRBD1. CDR1 and CDR2 (germline): SEHNR, FQNEAQ (reference sequence). The CDR3 covers 12 residues. The J segment lost 9 bases and the V segment lost 7 bases, leaving 5 bases of the junction unmatched. In DNA, the CDR3 is TGTGCCAGCAACCCGACAGGGGCCACCATATATTTT. The encoded protein is CASNPTGATIYF.

V usage is TRBV9 and J usage is TRBJ1-4; a weak D match, TRBD1 (5 bases). The length of the CDR3 is 19 residues. V was pared by 4 bases and J by 0 bases, with 22 bases between. CDR1 and CDR2 from the germline V gene are SGDLS and YYNGEE. As DNA, the CDR3 is TGTGCCAGCAGCCCAAAGGGTCGGGGCCTTGTTGCAACTAATGAAAAACTGTTTTTT. Protein: CASSPKGRGLVATNEKLFF.

This clonotype has more than one count but fewer than ten. The rearrangement links TRBV20-1 to TRBJ2-7, with TRBD2 as a possible D gene (6 bases). Trimming took 3 bases from V and 2 from J, leaving 20 bases between them. Germline-derived CDR1 and CDR2 are DFQATT and SNEGSKA (reference sequence). This CDR3 contains 16 residues. The CDR3 loop is CSASVAGRDVTYEQYF. The CDR3, as DNA: TGCAGTGCTAGCGTTGCAGGGCGGGACGTAACCTACGAGCAGTACTTC.

The genes are TRBV29-1 and TRBJ2-1; D may be TRBD1 (6 bases). This CDR3 spans 16 amino acids. The V gene lost 1 base and the J gene lost 0 bases, with 13 bases spanning the gap. Per the germline V gene, CDR1 is SQVTM and CDR2 is ANQGSEA. The CDR3 region has the DNA TGCAGCGTTGAAGTCGCAGGGGAAAGCTCCTACAATGAGCAGTTCTTC. Its translation: CSVEVAGESSYNEQFF.

The gene calls are TRBV5-1 and TRBJ1-5; no clear D gene. This CDR3 has 14 residues. The V gene lost 9 bases and the J gene lost 2 bases, with 15 bases spanning the gap. The germline V gene has CDR1 SGHRS and CDR2 YFSETQ. Here the CDR3 reads CANNPEWGNQPQHF. Here the CDR3 DNA reads TGCGCCAACAACCCTGAGTGGGGCAATCAGCCCCAGCATTTT.

This clonotype was found a few times. The CDR3 DNA is TGCAGCGCCCTTGGACTAGCGGATTACTCTAGCACAGATACGCAGTATTTT. Translating it yields CSALGLADYSSTDTQYF. This rearrangement joins TRBV29-1 to TRBJ2-3; 10 positions match TRBD2. The CDR3 contains 17 residues. Trimming removed 7 bases from V and 0 bases from J; junction bases left unmatched: 13. Per germline, CDR1 SQVTM and CDR2 ANQGSEA.

This sequence joins TRBV9 and TRBJ2-3; maybe TRBD1 (5 bases). Deletions cut 0 bases from V and 10 bases from J, with 15 bases between. This CDR3 has 14 residues. Germline V gene data show CDR1 as SGDLS and CDR2 as YYNGEE. CDR3 nucleotides: TGTGCCAGCAGCGTAGGACAGCCCCAAGGGGCGCAGTATTTT. This gives the protein CASSVGQPQGAQYF.

Worth noting for this clonotype: A clone one base away is much larger, so this may be a read error. The chain joins TRBV10-3 to TRBJ1-1; D is ambiguous. CDR1 is ENHRY and CDR2 is SYGVKD in the germline V gene. Trimming removed 4 bases from V and 7 bases from J, with 22 bases in between. The CDR3 consists of 16 residues. DNA for the CDR3: TGTGCCATCAGTGCCCTCGGCGTCGTCGGACGGAGTGAAGCTTTCTTT. It codes for CAISALGVVGRSEAFF.

The V and J genes are TRBV19 and TRBJ2-2; D not resolved. The CDR3 sequence is 12 residues long. The germline V and J ends were trimmed by 3 bases and 3 bases, with 2 bases remaining between them. Looked up from germline, CDR1 is LNHDA and CDR2 is SQIVND (reference sequence). CDR3 in amino acids: CASSIYTGELFF. DNA for the CDR3: TGTGCCAGTAGTATTTACACCGGGGAGCTGTTTTTT.

The gene calls are TRBV3-1 and TRBJ1-4; the match to TRBD1 covers 7 bases. The CDR3 spans 16 residues. Germline CDR1 LGHDT, CDR2 YNNKEL (reference sequence). The junction had 9 bases not matched to a gene; V was cut back by 4 bases and J by 4 bases. The CDR3 spells CASSPTGTVRNEKLFF. DNA of the CDR3: TGTGCCAGCAGCCCGACCGGGACAGTTCGTAATGAAAAACTGTTTTTT.

The chain combines TRBV11-3 with TRBJ2-2; no clear D gene. CDR1 is SGHNT, CDR2 YENEEA, per germline. This CDR3 spans 15 amino acids. V was clipped by 0 bases and J by 5 bases, with 10 bases between them. In DNA, the CDR3 is TGTGCCAGCAGCTTAGATACCATAGTGACCGGGGAGCTGTTTTTT. Translating it yields CASSLDTIVTGELFF.

This chain joins TRBV10-1 and TRBJ2-3; D perhaps matches TRBD1 (5 bases). V was shortened by 7 bases and J by 7 bases, with 18 bases between the two germline ends. The CDR3 is 14 amino acids. Germline CDR1 WNHNN, CDR2 SYGVQD (reference sequence). As DNA, the CDR3 is TGCGCCAGCATTAGGGGCACTTCTGAATATACGCAGTATTTT. It translates to CASIRGTSEYTQYF.

For this clonotype: This may arise from a read error, as a much more abundant clone is one base away. The rearrangement uses TRBV12-5 and TRBJ2-1, with TRBD2 as a possible D gene (5 bases). Trimming shortened V by 2 bases and J by 5 bases, and 13 bases separated the two germline ends. This CDR3 has 15 amino acids. Germline CDR1 and CDR2: LGHNT and FRNRAP. The CDR3 nucleotides read TGTGCTAGTGGTTTGCGACTATCGGGGAACAATGAGCAGTTCTTC. This encodes CASGLRLSGNNEQFF.

This clonotype appeared a few times. The chain couples TRBV12-3 or TRBV12-4 to TRBJ2-7, with D unclear. This CDR3 has 13 residues. Trimming left V 3 bases short and J 2 bases short, with 8 bases between. The CDR3 sequence is CASSFGLTYEQYF. DNA for the CDR3: TGTGCCAGCAGTTTCGGGCTGACCTACGAGCAGTACTTC.

This clonotype was seen more than once but under ten times. V is TRBV6-2 or TRBV6-3 and J is TRBJ2-1, with 10 bases aligning to TRBD2. The CDR3 runs 16 residues. Germline trimming cut 4 bases from V and 8 bases from J; bases unmatched to any gene: 11. Germline values: CDR1 MNHEY, CDR2 SVGEGT. CDR3 DNA sequence: TGTGCCAGCAGTTGCTTGGCTAGCGGGAGAAAGGATGAGCAGTTCTTC. Protein product: CASSCLASGRKDEQFF.

A remark on this clonotype: A junction end diverges from the germline sequence, so it may reflect a read error. V usage is TRBV6-4 and J usage is TRBJ1-2; TRBD1 agrees at 10 bases. The CDR3 runs 15 residues. CDR1 is MRHNA, CDR2 SNTAGT, per germline. The CDR3 loop is CVSKKGTGVNYGYAF. Here the CDR3 DNA reads TGTGTCAGCAAAAAGGGGACAGGGGTGAACTATGGCTACGCCTTC.

As for this clonotype: The junction departs from the called germline gene at one end, perhaps through a read error. This sequence joins TRBV5-1 and TRBJ2-7; D is ambiguous. Germline CDR1 and CDR2: SGHRS and YFSETQ. This CDR3 is built from 11 residues. CDR3 amino acids: CASYNSCEQYF. For the CDR3, the DNA is TGCGCCAGTTACAACTCCTGCGAGCAGTACTTC.

The chain links TRBV6-6 to TRBJ1-5; the match to TRBD1 covers 8 bases. The V segment lost 6 bases and the J segment 7 bases; nucleotides outside the gene matches: 8. Per germline, CDR1 MNHNY and CDR2 SVGAGI (reference sequence). The CDR3 totals 14 residues. The CDR3 loop reads CASSEQGGWQPQHF. DNA of the CDR3: TGTGCCAGCAGCGAACAGGGGGGGTGGCAGCCCCAGCATTTT.

The chain is built from TRBV13 and TRBJ1-2, with 7 bases aligning to TRBD1. Germline CDR1 reads PRHDT; CDR2 reads FYEKMQ (reference sequence). V was clipped by 7 bases and J by 2 bases; unmatched bases: 1. This CDR3 spans 12 amino acids. The CDR3 DNA follows: TGTGCCAGCAAACAGGGGAACTATGGCTACACCTTC. Encoded protein: CASKQGNYGYTF.

This clonotype was seen once. With a much larger clone just one base away, this may be a read error. The J gene is TRBJ2-7, the V gene TRBV27; possible D gene TRBD1, 5 bases. The CDR3 spans 11 residues. Germline-derived CDR1 and CDR2 are MNHEY and SMNVEV (reference sequence). The CDR3 reads CVTGRAYEQHF. The DNA of the CDR3 is TGTGTCACAGGACGGGCCTACGAGCAGCACTTC.

CDR3 region: CASSSIKTGELFF. The CDR3 nucleotides are TGTGCCAGCAGTTCGATAAAAACCGGGGAGCTGTTTTTT. V usage is TRBV7-6 and J usage is TRBJ2-2; D is undetermined. The CDR3 extends over 13 amino acids. Germline CDR1 and CDR2: SGHVS and FNYEAQ. V was cut by 6 bases and J by 5 bases, with 10 bases left in between.

This clonotype has more than one count but fewer than ten. The V call is TRBV6-1, the J call TRBJ2-3; 10 bases align to TRBD2. After removal of 0 bases from V and 4 bases from J, the junction contained 10 bases not matched to a gene. Germline V gives CDR1 MNHNS, CDR2 SASEGT. This CDR3 is 18 amino acids long. CDR3 residues: CASSEAMTSGPWADTQYF. CDR3 nucleotide sequence: TGTGCCAGCAGTGAAGCAATGACTAGCGGGCCCTGGGCAGATACGCAGTATTTT.

Worth noting for this clonotype: At one end, the junction sequence differs from germline, possibly due to a read error. This sequence joins TRBV29-1 and TRBJ1-2, with D tentatively TRBD1 (6 bases). Germline V CDR1 and CDR2: SQVTM, ANQGSEA. The CDR3 spans 13 residues. The CDR3 DNA sequence: TGCAGCGTTGAAAACAGGGAGAGTTATGACTACACCTTC. This gives the protein CSVENRESYDYTF.

This clonotype came up a few times. The V gene is TRBV7-7, the J gene TRBJ2-5; D is ambiguous. The CDR3 extends over 15 amino acids. V was pared by 3 bases and J by 2 bases, with 13 bases between. Germline V gene lookup returns CDR1 SSHAT and CDR2 FNYEAQ (reference sequence). This chain's CDR3 is CASSLAQEAQETQYF. Written as DNA, the CDR3 is TGTGCCAGCAGCTTGGCCCAAGAGGCACAAGAGACCCAGTACTTC.

The rearrangement uses TRBV27 and TRBJ2-7, with D unresolved. This CDR3 contains 13 residues. Trimming took 2 bases from V and 3 from J, leaving 8 bases between them. The germline gives CDR1 MNHEY, CDR2 SMNVEV (reference sequence). The CDR3 protein is CASSLMGYYEQYF. The DNA of the CDR3 is TGTGCCAGCAGTTTAATGGGGTACTACGAGCAGTACTTC.

A few counts support this clonotype. The chain links TRBV7-9 to TRBJ2-1; D tentatively fits TRBD1 or TRBD2 (6 bases each). There are 15 residues in the CDR3. Trimming took 7 bases from V and 2 from J, leaving 15 bases between them. Germline V gene data show CDR1 as SEHNR and CDR2 as FQNEAQ (reference sequence). The CDR3 sequence is CASTHGGGAYNEQFF. The CDR3 nucleotides read TGTGCCAGCACGCATGGGGGCGGGGCCTACAATGAGCAGTTCTTC.